The 16 T cell receptor beta chains reported below all come from one sample, sequenced in a study of shared clonotypes between healthy human individuals. Sequenced by immunoSEQ multiplex PCR; TCRdb stores in-frame clones only, minus some. The data contain more than 2 million clones, 90% to 96% of them singletons. The specimen sequenced was naive CD4+ T cells sorted from blood. Subset specified: CD45RA+ positively selected. These receptors were collected from a man aged 18 to 30 in good health.

The chain couples TRBV28 to TRBJ1-2; D call uncertain. With 10 bases removed from V and 4 bases from J, the gap between germline ends came to 10 bases. From germline, CDR1 is MDHEN and CDR2 SYDVKM. This CDR3 region has 11 residues. CDR3 sequence reads: CAITRGYGYTF. CDR3 bases: TGTGCCATTACCCGAGGCTATGGCTACACCTTC.

This CDR3 is CASSPPGRATGELFF. The CDR3 nucleotides are TGTGCCAGCTCACCACCTGGCAGGGCTACCGGGGAGCTGTTTTTT. The chain has TRBV18 and TRBJ2-2, with D maybe TRBD1 (5 bases). The germline V gene encodes CDR1 KGHSH and CDR2 LQKENI. CDR3 length: 15 amino acids. The V and J ends lost 0 bases and 5 bases respectively, with 10 bases between them.

With respect to this clone: Other nucleotide sequences in the sample specify the same CDR3. This chain joins TRBV2 and TRBJ1-5; D gene unclear. The CDR3 contains 14 residues. Germline V CDR1 and CDR2: SNHLY, FYNNEI. The ends were cut back, 0 bases at V and 4 bases at J, with 7 bases in the middle. The CDR3 is CASSEALRNQPQHF. The CDR3 nucleotides are TGTGCCAGCAGTGAAGCGCTACGGAATCAGCCCCAGCATTTT.

This rearrangement joins TRBV7-3 to TRBJ2-3; 9 positions match TRBD2. With 1 base clipped from V and 9 bases from J, the junction kept 8 bases outside the gene matches. Germline values: CDR1 SGHTA, CDR2 FQGTGA. The CDR3 extends over 15 amino acids. In DNA form, the CDR3 reads TGTGCCAGCAGCTTAATGTCTAGCGGGATAATCACGCAGTATTTT. Translated, it gives CASSLMSSGIITQYF.

The chain links TRBV25-1 to TRBJ2-7, with 13 nucleotides matching TRBD2. The length of the CDR3 is 16 residues. Germline CDR1 is MGHDK and CDR2 is SYGVNS. V lost 5 bases and J lost 3; bases outside the gene matches: 7. The CDR3 nucleotides are TGTGCCAGCAGTCGGACTAGCGGGAGTCGACGCTACGAGCAGTACTTC. Encoded protein: CASSRTSGSRRYEQYF.

The chain recombines TRBV7-9 with TRBJ2-7; D call uncertain. The CDR3 runs to 14 residues. The germline CDR1 and CDR2 sequences are SEHNR and FQNEAQ (reference sequence). V dropped 5 bases and J dropped 3 bases, with 14 bases sitting between them. CDR3 protein: CASSRSESGYEQYF. The CDR3 DNA reads TGTGCCAGCAGCCGTTCAGAGTCCGGCTACGAGCAGTACTTC.

J is TRBJ2-5 and V is TRBV10-3; TRBD2 aligns across 13 bases. CDR1 and CDR2 (germline): ENHRY, SYGVKD. The CDR3 sequence is 23 residues long. Trimming cost V 1 base and J 4 bases; bases outside gene matches: 24. The CDR3, as DNA: TGTGCCATCAGTGAGTTGTGGACTAGCGGGAGTCGGAGGGGTAGCGCATCCCCAGAGACCCAGTACTTC. It translates to CAISELWTSGSRRGSASPETQYF.

The chain uses TRBV6-1 and TRBJ2-5; no firm D call. The CDR3 contains 13 residues. Germline V gene sequence: CDR1 MNHNS, CDR2 SASEGT. The ends were cut back, 5 bases at V and 5 bases at J, with 12 bases in the middle. The CDR3 DNA is TGTGCCAGCAGTCAAGATATTGGGGAGACCCAGTACTTC. Translation: CASSQDIGETQYF.

Worth noting for this clone: The same CDR3 is also encoded by other DNA sequences in this sample. The V gene is TRBV7-2, the J gene TRBJ1-1, with D possibly being TRBD1 (6 bases). The CDR3 is 14 amino acids. Germline CDR1 reads SGHTA; CDR2 reads FQGNSA. V lost 5 bases, J lost 0 bases, and 10 bases lay in between. The chain's CDR3 is CASSRDTLNTEAFF. The CDR3 DNA reads as TGTGCCAGCAGCAGGGACACCCTGAACACTGAAGCTTTCTTT.

V and J are TRBV4-1 and TRBJ1-1; TRBD1 matches 10 bases. Germline CDR1 reads MGHRA; CDR2 reads YSYEKL. Germline trimming cut 3 bases from V and 2 bases from J; bases unmatched to any gene: 9. The CDR3 is 17 amino acids. CDR3 in DNA: TGCGCCAGCAGCCAGCTGACTGGGACAGGGGCAAACACTGAAGCTTTCTTT. Translating gives CASSQLTGTGANTEAFF.

J is TRBJ2-1 and V is TRBV7-9, with 10 bases matching TRBD2. The CDR3 length is 16 residues. Germline CDR1 reads SEHNR; CDR2 reads FQNEAQ (reference sequence). The V gene end was trimmed by 2 bases and the J gene end by 4 bases; junction bases not matched to a gene: 5. CDR3 coding DNA: TGTGCCAGCAGCTTATCTCTAGCGGGGGCTTACAATGAGCAGTTCTTC. Translating it yields CASSLSLAGAYNEQFF.

V usage is TRBV27 and J usage is TRBJ2-7, with 12 bases matching TRBD1. V was pared by 5 bases and J by 7 bases, with 6 bases of the junction left unmatched. The CDR3 is 14 amino acids. The germline CDR1 and CDR2 sequences are MNHEY and SMNVEV (reference sequence). CDR3 coding DNA: TGTGCCAGCAGTGGGGACAGGGGGCTCAAAGAGCAGTACTTC. As protein: CASSGDRGLKEQYF.

CDR3 nucleotides: TGTGCCAGCAGCTTGGTAGGGAGCCCTAATGAAAAACTGTTTTTT. The encoded protein is CASSLVGSPNEKLFF. The genes are TRBV7-2 and TRBJ1-4; D unresolved. With 3 bases removed from V and 3 bases from J, the gap between germline ends came to 11 bases. Germline V CDR1 and CDR2: SGHTA, FQGNSA. The CDR3 totals 15 residues.

This chain joins TRBV7-9 and TRBJ2-5; D not certain. In germline, CDR1 is SEHNR, CDR2 FQNEAQ (reference sequence). The CDR3 runs 13 residues. With 5 bases removed from V and 7 bases from J, the gap between germline ends came to 14 bases. The CDR3 reads CASSPGRTGTQYF. In DNA, the CDR3 is TGTGCCAGCAGCCCCGGACGGACGGGGACCCAGTACTTC.

The chain joins TRBV19 to TRBJ1-2; 7 bases line up with TRBD1. CDR1 is LNHDA, CDR2 SQIVND, per germline (reference sequence). Trimming cost V 1 base and J 4 bases; bases outside gene matches: 6. CDR3 size: 15 residues. The CDR3 loop reads CASSIAGTASYGYTF. The CDR3 region has the DNA TGTGCCAGTAGTATAGCTGGGACAGCCAGCTATGGCTACACCTTC. Filled out from reference TRBV19 and TRBJ1-2, the complete variable domain reads DGGITQSPKYLFRKEGQNVTLSCEQNLNHDAMYWYRQDPGQGLRLIYYSQIVNDFQKGDIAEGYSVSREKKESFPLTVTSAQKNPTAFYLCASSIAGTASYGYTFGSGTRLTVV.

This clone was found a few times. The rearrangement links TRBV27 to TRBJ1-6, with 7 positions matching TRBD1. V shed 5 bases and J 9 bases; nucleotides not matched to a gene: 4. This CDR3 spans 13 amino acids. Per germline, CDR1 MNHEY and CDR2 SMNVEV (reference sequence). In DNA, the CDR3 is TGTGCCAGCAGTCCCGACAGGGCTTCACCCCTCCACTTT. This gives the protein CASSPDRASPLHF.